A selection of T cell receptor beta chains follows, all from one sample in a study of blood T cells in healthy people across ages. TCRdb re-called the 5' RACE reads with MiXCR, one entry per CDR3 protein. The sample has approximately 1,700,000 distinct CDR3 sequences; about two fifths are singletons. The material sequenced was blood. These receptors were collected from a human donor in good health. Each CDR3 is given with its conserved first and last residue. The D gene is left open where the match is weak. Some rows have no size entry. The others give once, few or many, or a class for an expanded clone.

j_gene	abundance	d_gene	v_gene	CDR3nt	CDR3aa
TRBJ2-1	NA	NA	TRBV9	TGTGCCAGCAGCCACGATGACACCTACAGGATGCAGTTCTTC	CASSHDDTYRMQFF
TRBJ1-2	few	TRBD1	TRBV7-9	TGTGCCAGCAGCTTAGACGGCCGTATTCAGGGGGGCTATGGCTACACCTTC	CASSLDGRIQGGYGYTF
TRBJ2-1	NA	NA	TRBV11-2	TGTGCCAGCAGCTTAGCGTCTGGTCGGACGCTCTACAATGAGCAGTTCTTC	CASSLASGRTLYNEQFF
TRBJ2-7	NA	NA	TRBV11-2	TGTGCCAGCAGTTCCGGGACATTTTCCTACGAGCAGTACTTC	CASSSGTFSYEQYF
TRBJ2-6	NA	NA	TRBV7-2	TGTGCCAGCGGCTTAGAGGTTAGGGCCAACGTCCTGACTTTC	CASGLEVRANVLTF
TRBJ2-3	NA	TRBD2	TRBV5-1	TGCGCCAGCAGCTCCAAGCGGGGGATCACAGATACGCAGTATTTT	CASSSKRGITDTQYF
TRBJ1-5	NA	NA	TRBV6-1	TGTGCCAGCAGTGAAGCGCTTAGGTTACCGCAACCTCTGCCCCAGCATTTT	CASSEALRLPQPLPQHF
TRBJ2-7	NA	NA	TRBV6-5	TGTGCCAGCAGTTACTCCGAGCTTGCTAATGAGCAGTACTTC	CASSYSELANEQYF
TRBJ1-5	NA	NA	TRBV7-2	TGTGCCAGCAGCTTAGCGTTGGCCAGGGATCAGCCCCAGCATTTT	CASSLALARDQPQHF
TRBJ1-1	NA	NA	TRBV4-1	TGCGCCAGCAGCCACCGGGACACAGACACTGAAGCTTTCTTT	CASSHRDTDTEAFF
TRBJ2-3	few	NA	TRBV20-1	TGCAGTGCTAGCTTATGGGACACCTTCACAGATACGCAGTATTTT	CSASLWDTFTDTQYF
TRBJ2-3	NA	TRBD1	TRBV5-1	TGCGCCAGCAGCATAAGACAGGGGGGCACAGATACGCAGTATTTT	CASSIRQGGTDTQYF
TRBJ2-1	NA	NA	TRBV5-1	TGCGCCAGCAGGCCCAAGTATTACTCGGACAATGAGCAGTTCTTC	CASRPKYYSDNEQFF
TRBJ2-1	few	NA	TRBV3-1	TGTGCCAGCAGCCAAGGGCCACAGGGAATGAATGAGCAGTTCTTC	CASSQGPQGMNEQFF
TRBJ2-7	few	TRBD2	TRBV7-2	TGTGCCAGCAGTACGCCTTCTAGCGGGGTATACGAGCAGTACTTC	CASSTPSSGVYEQYF
TRBJ1-2	NA	NA	TRBV7-3	TGTGCCAGCAGCCCTAACGGGATAACGGAGGGCTACACCTTC	CASSPNGITEGYTF
TRBJ1-1	NA	TRBD1	TRBV4-2	TGTGCCAGCAGCTTACATCAGGGGGAGGGCACTGAAGCTTTCTTT	CASSLHQGEGTEAFF
TRBJ1-1	few	TRBD1	TRBV7-2	TGTGCCAGCAGCTTGAGGAGGGACAGTGAAGCTTTCTTT	CASSLRRDSEAFF
TRBJ1-1	NA	TRBD1	TRBV12-3/TRBV12-4	TGTGCCAGCTGGTTGGGAGTCAGGGGGCCCTACACTGAAGCTTTCTTT	CASWLGVRGPYTEAFF
TRBJ1-1	NA	NA	TRBV12-3/TRBV12-4	TGTGCCAGCAGTTTTGGGCCGCCGACCATGGGGGTGGAACAGAACACTGAAGCTTTCTTT	CASSFGPPTMGVEQNTEAFF
TRBJ1-1	NA	TRBD1	TRBV4-2	TGTGCCAGCATTAGTAGCGGGGACAGGGCAGGGAACACTGAAGCTTTCTTT	CASISSGDRAGNTEAFF
TRBJ1-4	NA	NA	TRBV5-1	TGCGCCAGCAGCTTGGGTCTCGGAGAAAATGAAAAACTGTTTTTT	CASSLGLGENEKLFF
TRBJ1-2	few	NA	TRBV12-3/TRBV12-4	TGTGCCAGCAGGGAACAAGTCGGGTATGGCTACACCTTC	CASREQVGYGYTF
TRBJ1-5	NA	NA	TRBV7-3	TGTGCCAGCAGCTTCTCGGCCAATCAGCCCCAGCATTTT	CASSFSANQPQHF
TRBJ2-6	few	NA	TRBV6-2/TRBV6-3	TGTGCCAGCAGGCCATCGGGTGCTGGGGCCAACGTCCTGACTTTC	CASRPSGAGANVLTF
TRBJ2-7	few	TRBD1	TRBV7-2	TGTGCCTGCAGCCCCGGGGACAGGGGTCGTTCCGACGAGCAGTACTTC	CACSPGDRGRSDEQYF
TRBJ2-1	once	TRBD2	TRBV7-6	TGTGCCAGCAGCTTAGCGATAGCGGGGGGTGTCCACAATGAGCAGTTCTTC	CASSLAIAGGVHNEQFF
TRBJ2-5	NA	TRBD1	TRBV7-9	TGTGCCAGCAGCACTACGAGACAGGGAACTATGAAGACCCAGTACTTC	CASSTTRQGTMKTQYF
TRBJ1-2	NA	NA	TRBV7-2	TGTGCCAGCAGCAAACCGGGGAAGGTTCTAGGGGGCTACACCTTC	CASSKPGKVLGGYTF
TRBJ2-1	NA	TRBD1	TRBV7-2	TGTGCCAGCAGCCCCGGTAGGGGGCAGTCCTACAATGAGCAGTTCTTC	CASSPGRGQSYNEQFF
TRBJ2-4	few	NA	TRBV20-1	TGCAGTGCTAGAGAGGGGGGCGAAAACATTCAGTACTTC	CSAREGGENIQYF
TRBJ2-7	few	NA	TRBV5-6	TGTGCCAGCAGCCCCCGTGGGGGTTATTCGTACGAGCAGTACTTC	CASSPRGGYSYEQYF
TRBJ2-3	few	NA	TRBV7-9	TGTGCCAGCAGCTCAACACGCCTCGGGGGTAGCGAAATCTCCGATACGCAGTATTTT	CASSSTRLGGSEISDTQYF
TRBJ2-3	NA	NA	TRBV20-1	TGCAGTGCAATTCAACTTTTCCTTAGCACAGATACGCAGTATTTT	CSAIQLFLSTDTQYF
TRBJ1-6	few	TRBD1	TRBV7-6	TGTGCCAGTAGTCACGACCTGCACCGGGACAGACTTGGTTCACCCCTCCACTTT	CASSHDLHRDRLGSPLHF
TRBJ1-5	NA	NA	TRBV20-1	TGCAGTGCTTTGACAGGTTGGAATCAGCCCCAGCATTTT	CSALTGWNQPQHF
TRBJ2-7	NA	NA	TRBV29-1	TGCAGCGTCCAGTTCTCGTACGAGCAGTACTTC	CSVQFSYEQYF
TRBJ2-3	NA	TRBD2	TRBV5-1	TGCGCCAGCAGCCTCTTGTCGAGCGGGGGGAATGCAGATACGCAGTATTTT	CASSLLSSGGNADTQYF
TRBJ2-1	NA	NA	TRBV5-1	TGCGCCAGCACACCCTATGCGGACGGTATAAATGAGCAGTTCTTC	CASTPYADGINEQFF
TRBJ1-1	NA	NA	TRBV4-3	TGCGCCAGCAGCGTCGACGCGGGGGACACTGAAGCTTTCTTT	CASSVDAGDTEAFF
TRBJ1-3	few	NA	TRBV20-1	TGCAGTGCTACCGAACTGGTATCCTCTGGAAACACCATATATTTT	CSATELVSSGNTIYF
TRBJ1-1	NA	NA	TRBV29-1	TGCAGCGCCCACCGGGACACGAACACTGAAGCTTTCTTT	CSAHRDTNTEAFF
TRBJ2-1	NA	NA	TRBV6-6	TGTGCCAGCACCCTTGGAGGCTCCTACAATGAGCAGTGCTTC	CASTLGGSYNEQCF
TRBJ1-2	NA	TRBD1	TRBV27	TGTGCCAGCAGTATACAGGGGCGGGACTATGGCTACACCTTC	CASSIQGRDYGYTF
TRBJ2-1	NA	NA	TRBV5-1	TGCGCCAGCAGCTTAGGCAGCCCCAGGTACAATGAGCAGTTCTTC	CASSLGSPRYNEQFF
TRBJ1-4	NA	NA	TRBV29-1	TGCAGCGTTGTTCGGGAGGGATCACGTGAAAAACTGTTTTTT	CSVVREGSREKLFF
TRBJ2-3	NA	TRBD2	TRBV5-1	TGCGCCAGCAGCTTGGGGACTAGCGGGGTTACGCAGTATTTT	CASSLGTSGVTQYF
TRBJ1-2	NA	NA	TRBV6-6	TGTGCCAGCAGTCCGAAAAGAGGCTATGGCTACACCTTC	CASSPKRGYGYTF
TRBJ2-7	few	NA	TRBV9	TGTGCCAGCAGCGTAGGTCTGGTGGGACGGGTATACGAGCAGTACTTC	CASSVGLVGRVYEQYF
TRBJ1-2	NA	NA	TRBV29-1	TGCAGCGTTGAGACGGTGGGGTACGGCTACACCTTC	CSVETVGYGYTF
TRBJ2-7	NA	NA	TRBV7-2	TGTGCCAGCAGTCCGGGGGGCCAATCCTCCTACGAGCAGTACTTC	CASSPGGQSSYEQYF
TRBJ1-2	few	NA	TRBV20-1	TGCAGTGCTAGATGGGTAGTCCCTAACTATGGCTACACCTTC	CSARWVVPNYGYTF
TRBJ1-1	few	NA	TRBV10-3	TGTGCCATCAGGGGAATTGGGACTGAAGCTTTCTTT	CAIRGIGTEAFF
TRBJ2-4	NA	NA	TRBV4-1	TGCGCCAGCAGCCAATACAGGGTGGGGAACATTCAGTACTTC	CASSQYRVGNIQYF
TRBJ2-3	few	TRBD2	TRBV29-1	TGCAGCGTCCGGACTAGCGGGGGAGATGCGCAGTATTTT	CSVRTSGGDAQYF